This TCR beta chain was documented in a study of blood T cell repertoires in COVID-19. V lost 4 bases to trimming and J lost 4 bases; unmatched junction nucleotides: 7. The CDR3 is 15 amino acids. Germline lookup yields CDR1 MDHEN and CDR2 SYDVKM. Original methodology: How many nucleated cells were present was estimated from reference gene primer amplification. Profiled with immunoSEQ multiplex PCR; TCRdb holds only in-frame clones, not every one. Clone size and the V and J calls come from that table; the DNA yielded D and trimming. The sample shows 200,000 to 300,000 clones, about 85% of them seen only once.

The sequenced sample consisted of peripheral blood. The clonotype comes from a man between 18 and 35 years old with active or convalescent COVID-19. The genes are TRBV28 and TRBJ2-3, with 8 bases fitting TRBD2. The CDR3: CASSSPGLEADTQYF. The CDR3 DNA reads TGTGCCAGCAGTTCACCGGGACTAGAGGCAGATACGCAGTATTTT.